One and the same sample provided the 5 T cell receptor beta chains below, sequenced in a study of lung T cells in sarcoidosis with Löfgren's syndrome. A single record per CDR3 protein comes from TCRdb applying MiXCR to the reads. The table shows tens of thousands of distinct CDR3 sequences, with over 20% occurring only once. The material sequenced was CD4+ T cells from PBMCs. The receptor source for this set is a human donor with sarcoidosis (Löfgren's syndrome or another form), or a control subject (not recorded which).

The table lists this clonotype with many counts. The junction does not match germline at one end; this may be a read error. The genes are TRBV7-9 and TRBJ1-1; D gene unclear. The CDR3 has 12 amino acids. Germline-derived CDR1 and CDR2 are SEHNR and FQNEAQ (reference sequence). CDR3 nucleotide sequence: TGTGCCAGCACCTTAATGAACACTGAAGCTTTCTTT. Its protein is CASTLMNTEAFF.

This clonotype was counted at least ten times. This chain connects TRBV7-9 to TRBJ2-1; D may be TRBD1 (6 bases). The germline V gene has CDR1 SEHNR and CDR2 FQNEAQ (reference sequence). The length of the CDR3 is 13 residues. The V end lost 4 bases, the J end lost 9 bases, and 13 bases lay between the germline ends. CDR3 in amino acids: CASSYRDISEQFF. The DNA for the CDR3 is TGTGCCAGCAGCTACCGGGACATTAGTGAGCAGTTCTTC.

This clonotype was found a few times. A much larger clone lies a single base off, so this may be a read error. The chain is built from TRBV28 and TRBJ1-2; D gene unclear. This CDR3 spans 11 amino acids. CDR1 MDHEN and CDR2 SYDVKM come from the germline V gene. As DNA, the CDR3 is TGTGCCAGCAGTTTAGAAGGCGGCTACGCCTTC. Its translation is CASSLEGGYAF.

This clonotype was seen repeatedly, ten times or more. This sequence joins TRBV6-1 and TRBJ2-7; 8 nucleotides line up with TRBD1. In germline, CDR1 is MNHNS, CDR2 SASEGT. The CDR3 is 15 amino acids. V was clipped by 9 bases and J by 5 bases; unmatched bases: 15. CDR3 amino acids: CASYTWGQDAHEQYF. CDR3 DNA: TGTGCCAGTTACACGTGGGGACAGGATGCCCACGAGCAGTACTTC.

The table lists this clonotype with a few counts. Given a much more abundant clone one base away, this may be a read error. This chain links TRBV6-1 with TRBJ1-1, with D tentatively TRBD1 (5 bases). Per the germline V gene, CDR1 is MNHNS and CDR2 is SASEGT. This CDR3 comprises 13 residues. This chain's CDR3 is CASRATANTGAFF. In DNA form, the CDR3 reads TGTGCCAGCAGGGCGACAGCTAACACTGGAGCTTTCTTT.